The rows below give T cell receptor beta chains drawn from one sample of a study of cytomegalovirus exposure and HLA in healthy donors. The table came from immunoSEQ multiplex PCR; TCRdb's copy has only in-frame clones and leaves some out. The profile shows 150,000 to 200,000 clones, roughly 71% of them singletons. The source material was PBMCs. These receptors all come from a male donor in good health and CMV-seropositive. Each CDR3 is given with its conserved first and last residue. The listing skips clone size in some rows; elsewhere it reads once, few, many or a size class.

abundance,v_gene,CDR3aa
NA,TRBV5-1,CASSLAGDNSEKLFF
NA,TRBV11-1,CASSGGGRATGELFF
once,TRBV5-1,CASSLAGSGAKNEQFF
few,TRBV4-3,CASSQAPPGYYGYTF
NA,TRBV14,CASSFTANYEQYF
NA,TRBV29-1,CSVVPPGAGAEGYTF
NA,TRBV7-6,CASSLGPGRSPAYNEQFF
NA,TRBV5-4,CASSLGPTWNTEAFF
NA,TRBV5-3,CARSWGGYEQYF
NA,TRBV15,CATSRSSGPYEQYF
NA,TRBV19,CASSPLLQGSLTDTQYF
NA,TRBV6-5,CASSYINEQFF
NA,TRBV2,CASRSGGGRTDTQYF
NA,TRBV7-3,CASSSRGPTEAFF
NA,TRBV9,CASSVEGVASPLHF
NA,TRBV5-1,CASSLGQGNEKLFF
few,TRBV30,CAWSPVYTEAFF
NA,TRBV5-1,CASSLALQGAGTEAFF
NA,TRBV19,CASSTRDRGRWANVLTF
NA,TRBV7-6,CASSPIAGGQETQYF
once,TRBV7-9,CSSSYTGGEQYF
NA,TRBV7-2,CASSLAGGGASYNEQFF
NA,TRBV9,CASSVGGGGSAYEQYF
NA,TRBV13,CASSAREGPSYEQYF
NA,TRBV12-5,CASVLRDRVMNTEAFF
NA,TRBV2,CASRGQGANEKLFF
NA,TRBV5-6,CASSLAERGPQHF
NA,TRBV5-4,CASSFGNTEAFF